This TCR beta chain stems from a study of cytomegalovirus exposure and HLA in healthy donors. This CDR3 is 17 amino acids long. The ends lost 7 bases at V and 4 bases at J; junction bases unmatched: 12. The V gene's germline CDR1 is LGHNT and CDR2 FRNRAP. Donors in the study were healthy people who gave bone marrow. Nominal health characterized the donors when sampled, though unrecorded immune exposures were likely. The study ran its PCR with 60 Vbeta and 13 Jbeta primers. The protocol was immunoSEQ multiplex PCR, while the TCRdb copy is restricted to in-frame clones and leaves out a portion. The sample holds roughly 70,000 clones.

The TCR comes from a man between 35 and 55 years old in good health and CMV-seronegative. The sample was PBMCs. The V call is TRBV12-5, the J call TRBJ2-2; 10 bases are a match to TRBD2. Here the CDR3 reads CASVPRVSGGVTGELFF. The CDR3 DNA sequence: TGTGCTAGTGTCCCACGGGTGAGCGGGGGGGTCACCGGGGAGCTGTTTTTT.